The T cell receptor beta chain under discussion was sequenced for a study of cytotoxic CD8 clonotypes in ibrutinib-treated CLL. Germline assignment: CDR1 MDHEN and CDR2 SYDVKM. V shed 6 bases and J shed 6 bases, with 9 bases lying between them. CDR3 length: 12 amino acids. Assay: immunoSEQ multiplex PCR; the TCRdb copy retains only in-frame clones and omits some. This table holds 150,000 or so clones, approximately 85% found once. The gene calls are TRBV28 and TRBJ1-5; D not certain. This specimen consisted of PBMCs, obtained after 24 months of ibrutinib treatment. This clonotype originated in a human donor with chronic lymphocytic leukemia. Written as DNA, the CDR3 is TGTGCCAGCAGACCCGACGGTCAGCCCCAGCATTTT. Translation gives CASRPDGQPQHF.